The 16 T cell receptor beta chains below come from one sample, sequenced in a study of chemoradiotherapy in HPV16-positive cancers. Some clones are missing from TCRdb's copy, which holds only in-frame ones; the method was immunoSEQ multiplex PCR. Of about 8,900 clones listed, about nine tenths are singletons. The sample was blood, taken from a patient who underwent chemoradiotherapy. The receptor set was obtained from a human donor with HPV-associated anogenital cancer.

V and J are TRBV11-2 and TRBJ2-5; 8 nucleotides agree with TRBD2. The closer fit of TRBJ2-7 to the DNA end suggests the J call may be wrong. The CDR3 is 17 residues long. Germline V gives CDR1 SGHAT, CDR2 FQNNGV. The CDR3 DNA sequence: TGTGCCAGCAGCTTACGAACCCCTGGGACTAGAGCCTACGAGCAGTACTTC. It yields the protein CASSLRTPGTRAYEQYF.

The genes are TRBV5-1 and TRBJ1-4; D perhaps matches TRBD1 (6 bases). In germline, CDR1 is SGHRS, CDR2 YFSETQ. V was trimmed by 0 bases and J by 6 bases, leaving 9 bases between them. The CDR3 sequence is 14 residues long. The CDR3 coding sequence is TGCGCCAGCAGCTTGGGGAAGGGGGATGAAAAACTGTTTTTT. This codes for CASSLGKGDEKLFF.

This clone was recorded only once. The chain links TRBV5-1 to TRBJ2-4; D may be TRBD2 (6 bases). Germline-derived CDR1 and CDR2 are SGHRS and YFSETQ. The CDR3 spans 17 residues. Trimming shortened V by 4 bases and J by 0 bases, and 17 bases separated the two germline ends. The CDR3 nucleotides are TGCGCCAGCAGCGCGGCGCTGGGGGGATTAGCCAAAAACATTCAGTACTTC. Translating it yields CASSAALGGLAKNIQYF.

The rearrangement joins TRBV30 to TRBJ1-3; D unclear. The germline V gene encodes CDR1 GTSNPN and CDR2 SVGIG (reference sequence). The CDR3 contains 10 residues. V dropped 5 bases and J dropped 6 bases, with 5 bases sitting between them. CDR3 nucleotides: TGTGCCTGGGGAAAAAACACCATATATTTT. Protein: CAWGKNTIYF.

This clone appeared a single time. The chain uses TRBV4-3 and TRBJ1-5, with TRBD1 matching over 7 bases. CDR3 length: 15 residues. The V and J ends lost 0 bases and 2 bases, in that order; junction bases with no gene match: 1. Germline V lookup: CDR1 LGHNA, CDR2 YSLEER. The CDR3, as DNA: TGCGCCAGCAGCCAAGAAGACAGGGGCAATCAGCCCCAGCATTTT. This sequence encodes CASSQEDRGNQPQHF.

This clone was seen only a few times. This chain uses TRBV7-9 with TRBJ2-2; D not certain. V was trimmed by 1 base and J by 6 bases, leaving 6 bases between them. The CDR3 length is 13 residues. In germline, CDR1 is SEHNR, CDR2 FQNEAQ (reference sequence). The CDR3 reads CASSLEAAGELFF. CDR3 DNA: TGTGCCAGCAGCTTAGAGGCGGCCGGGGAGCTGTTTTTT.

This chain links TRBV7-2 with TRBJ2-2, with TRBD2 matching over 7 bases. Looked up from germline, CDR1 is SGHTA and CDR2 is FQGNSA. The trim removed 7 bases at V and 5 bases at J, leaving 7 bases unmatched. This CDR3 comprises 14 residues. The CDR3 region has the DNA TGTGCCAGCACCCGGGGAGGGTGGACCGGGGAGCTGTTTTTT. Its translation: CASTRGGWTGELFF.

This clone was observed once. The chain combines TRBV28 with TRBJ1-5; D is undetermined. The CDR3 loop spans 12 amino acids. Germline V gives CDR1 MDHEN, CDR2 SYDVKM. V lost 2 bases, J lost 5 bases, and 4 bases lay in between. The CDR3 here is CASSLEDQPQHF. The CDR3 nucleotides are TGTGCCAGCAGTTTAGAGGATCAGCCCCAGCATTTT.

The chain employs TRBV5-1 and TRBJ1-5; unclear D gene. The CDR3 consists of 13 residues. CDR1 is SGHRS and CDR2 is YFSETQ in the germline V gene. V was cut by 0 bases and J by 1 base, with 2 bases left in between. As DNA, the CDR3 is TGCGCCAGCAGCTTGGCAAGCAATCAGCCCCAGCATTTT. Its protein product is CASSLASNQPQHF.

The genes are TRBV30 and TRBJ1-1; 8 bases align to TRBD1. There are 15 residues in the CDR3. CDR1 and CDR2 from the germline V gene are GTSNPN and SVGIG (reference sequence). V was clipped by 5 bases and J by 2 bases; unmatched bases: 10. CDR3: CAWVRPRGHNTEAFF. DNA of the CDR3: TGTGCCTGGGTCCGCCCCAGGGGGCACAACACTGAAGCTTTCTTT.

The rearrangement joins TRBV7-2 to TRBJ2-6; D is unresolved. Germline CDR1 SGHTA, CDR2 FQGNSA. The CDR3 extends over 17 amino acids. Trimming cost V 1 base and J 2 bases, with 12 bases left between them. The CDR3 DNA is TGTGCCAGCAGCTTAGTTGACACACTCACTGGGGCCAACGTCCTGACTTTC. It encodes CASSLVDTLTGANVLTF.

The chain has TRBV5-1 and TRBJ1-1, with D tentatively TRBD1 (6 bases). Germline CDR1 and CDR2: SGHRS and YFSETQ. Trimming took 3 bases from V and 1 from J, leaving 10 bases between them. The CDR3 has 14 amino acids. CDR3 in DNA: TGCGCCAGCAGCTGGAGGGGGGAGAACACTGAAGCTTTCTTT. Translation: CASSWRGENTEAFF.

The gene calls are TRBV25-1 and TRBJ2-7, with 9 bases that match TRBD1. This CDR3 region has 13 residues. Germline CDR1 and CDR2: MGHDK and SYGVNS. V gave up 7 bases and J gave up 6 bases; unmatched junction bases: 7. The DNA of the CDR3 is TGTGCCAGCACAGACAGGGGGGAGGGCGAGCAGTACTTC. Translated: CASTDRGEGEQYF.

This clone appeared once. The CDR3 nucleotides are TGTGCCATCAGCTGGGGACAGGGGTATGGCTACACCTTC. Its translation: CAISWGQGYGYTF. This rearrangement joins TRBV10-3 to TRBJ1-2; 10 bases line up with TRBD1. The CDR3 contains 13 residues. V was pared by 6 bases and J by 5 bases, with 3 bases of the junction left unmatched. CDR1 is ENHRY and CDR2 is SYGVKD in the germline V gene.

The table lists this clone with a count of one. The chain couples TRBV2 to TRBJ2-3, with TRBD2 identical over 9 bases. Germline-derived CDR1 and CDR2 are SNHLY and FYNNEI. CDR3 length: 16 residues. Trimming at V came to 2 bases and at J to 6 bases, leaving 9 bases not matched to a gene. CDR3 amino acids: CASSEQRGESRDTQYF. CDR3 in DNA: TGTGCCAGCAGTGAACAGCGGGGGGAAAGCCGCGATACGCAGTATTTT.

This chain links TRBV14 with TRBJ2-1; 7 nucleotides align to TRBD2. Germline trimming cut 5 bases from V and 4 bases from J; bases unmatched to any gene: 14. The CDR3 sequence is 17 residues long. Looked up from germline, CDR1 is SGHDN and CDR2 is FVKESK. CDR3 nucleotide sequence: TGTGCCAGCAGCGGGGGGGTTACGGGGATCAAATACAATGAGCAGTTCTTC. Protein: CASSGGVTGIKYNEQFF.